These 27 T cell receptor beta chains came from one sample sequenced in a study of cytomegalovirus exposure and HLA in healthy donors. Profiled with immunoSEQ multiplex PCR; TCRdb holds only in-frame clones, not every one. The sample gives about 220,000 clones, 85% to 95% of which show up once; about 1% is in the top ten. Specimen: PBMCs. These receptors were obtained from a young woman in good health and CMV-seronegative.

V gene TRBV19 combines with J gene TRBJ1-1; no definite D call. Trimming took off 6 bases at V and 2 bases at J, with 7 bases between the two ends. Per germline, CDR1 LNHDA and CDR2 SQIVND (reference sequence). The CDR3 sequence is 12 residues long. The DNA for the CDR3 is TGTGCCAGTAGCCGGGGTAACACTGAAGCTTTCTTT. This gives the protein CASSRGNTEAFF.

The chain is built from TRBV20-1 and TRBJ2-5; TRBD2 is a possible D gene (6 bases). Trimming pared 8 bases from V and 5 bases from J, leaving 12 bases between. This CDR3 has 11 amino acids. CDR1 and CDR2 (germline): DFQATT, SNEGSKA (reference sequence). CDR3 bases: TGCAGTCGGAGGGCCGGGGAGACCCAGTACTTC. Translation: CSRRAGETQYF.

Written as DNA, the CDR3 is TGCAGCGTTTCGGGGGGGATCTCCTACGAGCAGTACTTC. It specifies CSVSGGISYEQYF. The V gene is TRBV29-1, the J gene TRBJ2-7; 8 bases agree with TRBD2. The V and J ends lost 5 bases and 0 bases, in that order; junction bases with no gene match: 3. Germline-derived CDR1 and CDR2 are SQVTM and ANQGSEA. The CDR3 consists of 13 residues.

V is TRBV5-1 and J is TRBJ1-1, with 8 bases aligning to TRBD1. Unmatched junction bases numbered 11, after V lost 4 bases and J lost 0 bases. The CDR3 length is 17 residues. Germline CDR1 reads SGHRS; CDR2 reads YFSETQ. DNA for the CDR3: TGCGCCAGCAGCCCATGGACAGGGACGATTATGAACACTGAAGCTTTCTTT. It is translated as CASSPWTGTIMNTEAFF.

As concerns this clone: In the same sample, other DNA sequences code for this CDR3. The chain has TRBV30 and TRBJ1-1; weak D call: TRBD1 (5 bases). This CDR3 is 13 amino acids long. Germline assignment: CDR1 GTSNPN and CDR2 SVGIG (reference sequence). V shed 0 bases and J shed 1 base, with 6 bases lying between them. The CDR3 nucleotides read TGTGCCTGGAGTGTTGGACAGAACACTGAAGCTTTCTTT. Encoded protein: CAWSVGQNTEAFF. The complete variable domain, with remaining parts taken from reference TRBV30 and TRBJ1-1, reads SQTIHQWPATLVQPVGSPLSLECTVEGTSNPNLYWYRQAAGRGLQLLFYSVGIGQISSEVPQNLSASRPQDRQFILSSKKLLLSDSGFYLCAWSVGQNTEAFFGQGTRLTVV.

This chain connects TRBV18 to TRBJ2-5; TRBD1 is a possible D gene (5 bases). Germline V gene lookup returns CDR1 KGHSH and CDR2 LQKENI. Trimming removed 0 bases from V and 2 bases from J, with 10 bases in between. The CDR3 is 15 amino acids. CDR3 nucleotide sequence: TGTGCCAGCTCACCACCGCTTCAGGGTCAAGAGACCCAGTACTTC. Translating it yields CASSPPLQGQETQYF. The whole variable domain, filled in from reference TRBV18 and TRBJ2-5, reads NAGVMQNPRHLVRRRGQEARLRCSPMKGHSHVYWYRQLPEEGLKFMVYLQKENIIDESGMPKERFSAEFPKEGPSILRIQQVVRGDSAAYFCASSPPLQGQETQYFGPGTRLLVL.

The V call is TRBV12-5, the J call TRBJ2-2; no definite D call. V dropped 6 bases and J dropped 5 bases, with 7 bases sitting between them. The CDR3 contains 12 residues. Germline lookup yields CDR1 LGHNT and CDR2 FRNRAP. CDR3 coding DNA: TGTGCTAGTGGAAACCGGACCGGGGAGCTGTTTTTT. It encodes CASGNRTGELFF. The full variable domain, rest sourced from reference TRBV12-5 and TRBJ2-2, is DARVTQTPRHKVTEMGQEVTMRCQPILGHNTVFWYRQTMMQGLELLAYFRNRAPLDDSGMPKDRFSAEMPDATLATLKIQPSEPRDSAVYFCASGNRTGELFFGEGSRLTVL.

The genes are TRBV14 and TRBJ2-3; D uncertain. V was trimmed by 1 base and J by 1 base, leaving 6 bases between them. Germline lookup yields CDR1 SGHDN and CDR2 FVKESK. There are 14 residues in the CDR3. CDR3 residues: CASSQVLGTDTQYF. CDR3 nucleotide sequence: TGTGCCAGCAGCCAAGTGTTAGGCACAGATACGCAGTATTTT.

The CDR3 sequence is CASSLMRQGAEQYF. In DNA form, the CDR3 reads TGTGCCAGCAGCTTGATGAGACAGGGGGCCGAGCAGTACTTC. This sequence joins TRBV5-6 and TRBJ2-7, with 10 bases that match TRBD1. CDR1 is SGHDT, CDR2 YYEEEE, per germline. V was pared by 1 base and J by 6 bases, with 4 bases of the junction left unmatched. This CDR3 has 14 amino acids.

The rearrangement links TRBV29-1 to TRBJ2-3, with 7 bases lining up with TRBD2. CDR1 and CDR2 from the germline V gene are SQVTM and ANQGSEA. The CDR3 extends over 14 amino acids. J was trimmed by 2 bases and V by 4 bases; bases with no gene match: 6. The CDR3 coding sequence is TGCAGCGTTGGTGGGAGGGCCTTCACAGATACGCAGTATTTT. Translated: CSVGGRAFTDTQYF.

The V gene is TRBV7-9, the J gene TRBJ1-5; TRBD1 matches at 7 bases. This CDR3 is 14 amino acids long. With V trimmed by 6 bases and J by 9 bases, 11 bases remained unmatched. CDR1 and CDR2 from the germline V gene are SEHNR and FQNEAQ (reference sequence). Here the CDR3 reads CASSLTGENPPQHF. CDR3 DNA sequence: TGTGCCAGCAGTCTCACAGGGGAGAACCCGCCCCAGCATTTT.

The gene calls are TRBV7-2 and TRBJ2-2; TRBD2 might be the D (5 bases). The CDR3 sequence is 14 residues long. With 4 bases removed from V and 7 bases from J, the gap between germline ends came to 13 bases. Germline lookup yields CDR1 SGHTA and CDR2 FQGNSA. The DNA of the CDR3 is TGTGCCAGCAGCTCAGGAACTAGTTTCGGGGAGCTGTTTTTT. Protein product: CASSSGTSFGELFF.

This sequence joins TRBV5-1 and TRBJ1-1; D might be TRBD1 (6 bases). Germline values: CDR1 SGHRS, CDR2 YFSETQ. The CDR3 spans 15 residues. Trimming shortened V by 0 bases and J by 4 bases, and 13 bases separated the two germline ends. CDR3 sequence (DNA): TGCGCCAGCAGCTTGGGGGTGGGGGCGCCCACTGAAGCTTTCTTT. The encoded protein is CASSLGVGAPTEAFF.

V usage is TRBV28 and J usage is TRBJ2-7; possible D gene TRBD1, 8 bases. V lost 5 bases and J lost 4, with 15 bases in between. CDR3 size: 14 residues. Germline V gene lookup returns CDR1 MDHEN and CDR2 SYDVKM. The CDR3, as DNA: TGTGCCAGCAGTCCCGGACAGGGAGGGTACGAGCAGTACTTC. Protein sequence: CASSPGQGGYEQYF.

This clone occurred a few times. The chain couples TRBV28 to TRBJ1-2; TRBD1 might be the D (6 bases). There are 12 residues in the CDR3. CDR1 is MDHEN and CDR2 is SYDVKM in the germline V gene. The V end was cut by 7 bases, the J end by 2 bases, with 8 bases between. CDR3 region: CASKGVNYGYTF. In DNA, the CDR3 is TGTGCCAGCAAGGGGGTGAACTATGGCTACACCTTC.

The chain recombines TRBV9 with TRBJ1-4; 7 positions agree with TRBD1. V shed 0 bases, J shed 7 bases, and the junction held 15 bases outside the gene matches. The germline V gene has CDR1 SGDLS and CDR2 YYNGEE. The CDR3 is made up of 18 amino acids. The DNA for the CDR3 is TGTGCCAGCAGCGTAGCGGGAGGGGGCTATCGGAGTCTTGAAAAACTGTTTTTT. Amino acid sequence: CASSVAGGGYRSLEKLFF.

The genes are TRBV28 and TRBJ2-3; a weak D match, TRBD2 (5 bases). The V end lost 2 bases, the J end lost 11 bases, and 17 bases lay between the germline ends. The germline V gene has CDR1 MDHEN and CDR2 SYDVKM. CDR3 size: 14 residues. DNA for the CDR3: TGTGCCAGCAGTTTAAGGCCTAGCCTAACAATGCAGTATTTT. Its protein product is CASSLRPSLTMQYF.

This clone has only a few counts. This CDR3 reads CAWSTLQGDSSPLHF. The CDR3 DNA reads as TGTGCCTGGAGTACCCTACAGGGTGACAGTTCACCCCTCCACTTT. V is TRBV30 and J is TRBJ1-6; D is perhaps TRBD1 (6 bases). CDR3 length: 15 residues. The germline V gene encodes CDR1 GTSNPN and CDR2 SVGIG (reference sequence). Trimming pared 2 bases from V and 9 bases from J, leaving 17 bases between.

The V call is TRBV7-8, the J call TRBJ1-2; 9 nucleotides match TRBD1. Germline trimming cut 5 bases from V and 6 bases from J; bases unmatched to any gene: 13. The CDR3 is made up of 16 amino acids. Germline assignment: CDR1 SGHVS and CDR2 FQNEAQ. Written as DNA, the CDR3 is TGTGCCAGCAGCCCATTCGTGGGACAGGGCTCTGATGGCTACACCTTC. Translation: CASSPFVGQGSDGYTF.

The chain links TRBV11-2 to TRBJ1-2; D not certain. This CDR3 is 13 amino acids long. Germline V gives CDR1 SGHAT, CDR2 FQNNGV. V was pared by 5 bases and J by 1 base, with 8 bases between. This CDR3 reads CASSLGSNYGYTF. The CDR3 DNA follows: TGTGCCAGCAGCCTAGGGAGTAACTATGGCTACACCTTC.

The chain uses TRBV7-9 and TRBJ2-6; TRBD2 is a possible D gene (5 bases). The CDR3 has 15 amino acids. V lost 7 bases, J lost 7 bases, and 17 bases lay in between. The germline gives CDR1 SEHNR, CDR2 FQNEAQ (reference sequence). The CDR3 spells CASIPTAPGANVLTF. The CDR3 nucleotides are TGTGCCAGCATACCGACGGCTCCGGGAGCCAACGTCCTGACTTTC.

With regard to this clone: The sample carries other DNA sequences with the same CDR3. The J gene is TRBJ2-7, the V gene TRBV11-2; D gene uncertain. Between the trimmed V and J ends, which lost 5 bases and 4 bases, there was a span of 12 bases. Germline V gene lookup returns CDR1 SGHAT and CDR2 FQNNGV. This CDR3 spans 13 amino acids. The CDR3, as DNA: TGTGCCAGCAGCCTACCAGGTTCATACGAGCAGTACTTC. Residues: CASSLPGSYEQYF.

The V call is TRBV5-5, the J call TRBJ2-3; 7 bases map to TRBD1. CDR1 and CDR2 from the germline V gene are SGHKS and YYEKEE (reference sequence). V shed 5 bases and J 2 bases; nucleotides not matched to a gene: 8. CDR3 size: 15 residues. The CDR3 DNA sequence: TGTGCCAGCAGAACGCCGGGACAGTCCACAGATACGCAGTATTTT. Its protein is CASRTPGQSTDTQYF. Supplemented by reference TRBV5-5 and TRBJ2-3, the full variable domain reads DAGVTQSPTHLIKTRGQQVTLRCSPISGHKSVSWYQQVLGQGPQFIFQYYEKEERGRGNFPDRFSARQFPNYSSELNVNALLLGDSALYLCASRTPGQSTDTQYFGPGTRLTVL.

V and J are TRBV6-4 and TRBJ1-5; D gene uncertain. The germline V and J ends were trimmed by 4 bases and 0 bases, with 4 bases remaining between them. The length of the CDR3 is 13 residues. Germline values: CDR1 MRHNA, CDR2 SNTAGT. As DNA, the CDR3 is TGTGCCAGCAGTGGAGATAGCAATCAGCCCCAGCATTTT. Translation: CASSGDSNQPQHF.

The V and J genes are TRBV29-1 and TRBJ2-7; 8 bases agree with TRBD2. V dropped 7 bases and J dropped 1; count of bases not matched to a gene: 9. CDR1 and CDR2 from the germline V gene are SQVTM and ANQGSEA. This CDR3 has 14 residues. DNA for the CDR3: TGCAGCGCGGACGGTAGCGGGGATTCCTACGAGCAGTACTTC. Its translation is CSADGSGDSYEQYF.

The genes are TRBV9 and TRBJ1-5; TRBD1 matches 7 bases. Germline CDR1 and CDR2: SGDLS and YYNGEE. V shed 2 bases, J shed 0 bases, and the junction held 2 bases outside the gene matches. The CDR3 spans 15 residues. CDR3 in amino acids: CASSVGTASNQPQHF. CDR3 DNA: TGTGCCAGCAGCGTCGGGACAGCTAGCAATCAGCCCCAGCATTTT.

The chain joins TRBV9 to TRBJ2-1; D is unclear. The CDR3 is made up of 17 amino acids. Germline CDR1 reads SGDLS; CDR2 reads YYNGEE. V shed 0 bases and J shed 4 bases, with 17 bases lying between them. Written as DNA, the CDR3 is TGTGCCAGCAGCGTAGGCCCTTCAGGCCAGGCTTACAATGAGCAGTTCTTC. Translating it yields CASSVGPSGQAYNEQFF.